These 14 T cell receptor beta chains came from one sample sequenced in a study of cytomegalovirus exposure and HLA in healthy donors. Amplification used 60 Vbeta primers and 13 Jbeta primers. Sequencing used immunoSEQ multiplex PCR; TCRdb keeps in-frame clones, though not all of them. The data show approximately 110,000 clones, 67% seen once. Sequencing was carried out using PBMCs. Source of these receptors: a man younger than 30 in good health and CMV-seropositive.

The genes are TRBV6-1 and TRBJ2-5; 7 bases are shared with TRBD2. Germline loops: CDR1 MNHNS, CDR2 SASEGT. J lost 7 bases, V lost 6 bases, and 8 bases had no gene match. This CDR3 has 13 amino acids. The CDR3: CASSERGVGTQYF. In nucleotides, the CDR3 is TGTGCCAGCAGCGAACGGGGGGTGGGGACCCAGTACTTC.

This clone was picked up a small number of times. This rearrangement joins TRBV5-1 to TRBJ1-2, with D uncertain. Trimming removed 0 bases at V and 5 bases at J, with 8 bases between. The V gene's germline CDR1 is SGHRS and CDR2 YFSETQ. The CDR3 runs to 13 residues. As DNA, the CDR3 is TGCGCCAGCAGCTTGGATCCGCGTTATGGCTACACCTTC. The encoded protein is CASSLDPRYGYTF.

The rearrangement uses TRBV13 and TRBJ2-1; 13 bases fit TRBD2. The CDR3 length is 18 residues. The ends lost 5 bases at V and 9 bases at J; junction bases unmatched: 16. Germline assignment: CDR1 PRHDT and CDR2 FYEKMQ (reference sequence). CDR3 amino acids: CASSLRSELAGGLGEQFF. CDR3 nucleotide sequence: TGTGCCAGCAGCCTACGGTCGGAACTAGCGGGGGGGCTGGGTGAGCAGTTCTTC. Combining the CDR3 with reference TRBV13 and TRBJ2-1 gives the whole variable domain AAGVIQSPRHLIKEKRETATLKCYPIPRHDTVYWYQQGPGQDPQFLISFYEKMQSDKGSIPDRFSAQQFSDYHSELNMSSLELGDSALYFCASSLRSELAGGLGEQFFGPGTRLTVL.

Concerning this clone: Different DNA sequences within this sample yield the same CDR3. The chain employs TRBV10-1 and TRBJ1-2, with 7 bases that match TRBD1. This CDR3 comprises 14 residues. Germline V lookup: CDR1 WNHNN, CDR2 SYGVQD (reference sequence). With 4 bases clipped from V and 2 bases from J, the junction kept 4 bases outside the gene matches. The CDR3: CASSGGQSNYGYTF. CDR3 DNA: TGCGCCAGCAGTGGGGGACAGTCCAACTATGGCTACACCTTC.

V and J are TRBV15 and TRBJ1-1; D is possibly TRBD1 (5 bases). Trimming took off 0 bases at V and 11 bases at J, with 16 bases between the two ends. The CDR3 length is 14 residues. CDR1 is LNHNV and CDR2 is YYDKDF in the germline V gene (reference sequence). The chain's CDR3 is CATSRDRGRETAFF. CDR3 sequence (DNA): TGTGCCACCAGCAGAGATCGGGGGAGGGAAACGGCTTTCTTT.

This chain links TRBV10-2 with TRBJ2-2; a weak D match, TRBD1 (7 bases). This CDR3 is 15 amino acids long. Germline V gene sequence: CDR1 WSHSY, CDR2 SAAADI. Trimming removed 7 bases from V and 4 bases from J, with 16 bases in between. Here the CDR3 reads CASKRQGGGTGELFF. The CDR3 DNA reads TGCGCCAGCAAAAGACAGGGAGGCGGCACCGGGGAGCTGTTTTTT.

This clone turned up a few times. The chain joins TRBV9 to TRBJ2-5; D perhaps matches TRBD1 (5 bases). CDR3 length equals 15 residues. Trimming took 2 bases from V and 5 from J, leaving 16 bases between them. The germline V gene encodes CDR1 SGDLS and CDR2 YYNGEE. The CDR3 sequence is CASSVGGASAETQYF. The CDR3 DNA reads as TGTGCCAGCAGCGTGGGTGGGGCCAGTGCGGAGACCCAGTACTTC.

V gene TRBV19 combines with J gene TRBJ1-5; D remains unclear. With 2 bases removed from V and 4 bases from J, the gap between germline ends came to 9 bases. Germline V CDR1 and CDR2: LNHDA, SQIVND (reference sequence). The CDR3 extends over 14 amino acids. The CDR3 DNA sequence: TGTGCCAGTAGTATACGAACGGGAAATCAGCCCCAGCATTTT. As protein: CASSIRTGNQPQHF.

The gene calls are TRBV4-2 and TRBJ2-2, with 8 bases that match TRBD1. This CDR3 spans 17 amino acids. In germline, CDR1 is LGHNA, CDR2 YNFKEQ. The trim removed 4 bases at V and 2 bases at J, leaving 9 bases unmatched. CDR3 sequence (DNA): TGTGCCAGCAGCCTAACATTTCAGGGGGCCAACACCGGGGAGCTGTTTTTT. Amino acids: CASSLTFQGANTGELFF.

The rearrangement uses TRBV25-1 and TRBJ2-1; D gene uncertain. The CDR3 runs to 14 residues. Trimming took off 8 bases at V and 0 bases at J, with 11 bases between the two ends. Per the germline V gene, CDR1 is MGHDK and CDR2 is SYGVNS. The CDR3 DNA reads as TGTGCCAGCGGAAACGGGTACTCCTACAATGAGCAGTTCTTC. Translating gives CASGNGYSYNEQFF.

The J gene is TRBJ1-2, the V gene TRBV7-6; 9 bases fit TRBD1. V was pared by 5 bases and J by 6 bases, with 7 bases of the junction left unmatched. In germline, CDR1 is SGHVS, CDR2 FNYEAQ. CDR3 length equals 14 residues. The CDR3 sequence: CASSPGTGTHGYTF. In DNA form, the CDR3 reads TGTGCCAGCAGCCCGGGGACAGGGACCCATGGCTACACCTTC.

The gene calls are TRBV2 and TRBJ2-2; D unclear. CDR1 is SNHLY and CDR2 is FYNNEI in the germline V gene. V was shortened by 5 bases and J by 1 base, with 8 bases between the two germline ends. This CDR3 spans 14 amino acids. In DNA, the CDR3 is TGTGCCAGCAGTTGGCAGATGAACACCGGGGAGCTGTTTTTT. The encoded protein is CASSWQMNTGELFF.

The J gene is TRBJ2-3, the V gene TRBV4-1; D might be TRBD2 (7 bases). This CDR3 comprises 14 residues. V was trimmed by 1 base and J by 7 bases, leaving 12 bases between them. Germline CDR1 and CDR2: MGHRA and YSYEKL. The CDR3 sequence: CASSQGLGGHTQYF. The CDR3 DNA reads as TGCGCCAGCAGCCAAGGTTTGGGGGGGCATACGCAGTATTTT.

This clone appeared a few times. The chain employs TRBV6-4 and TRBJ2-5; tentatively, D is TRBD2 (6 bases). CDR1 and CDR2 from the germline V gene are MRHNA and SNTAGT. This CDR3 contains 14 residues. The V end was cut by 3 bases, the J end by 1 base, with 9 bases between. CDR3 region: CASSEAGLQETQYF. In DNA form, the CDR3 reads TGTGCCAGCAGTGAGGCGGGACTCCAAGAGACCCAGTACTTC.